These 26 T cell receptor beta chains originate from one sample sequenced in a study of blood T cell repertoires in COVID-19 (dated by TCRdb to between 2020 and 2021). Preparation of the library involved the immunoSEQ multiplex PCR assay. What TCRdb holds here is the immuneACCESS table cut down to in-frame rearrangements. Part of the clones is not present; checked against another copy, under half of the missing clones reflect an unresolved V gene, and the others are unexplained. The sample contains 180,000 or so clones, approximately 80% of them found a single time. The biggest ten clones account for roughly 13% of the sample. Material: PBMCs or T cells enriched from blood (not recorded which). These TCRs come from a woman in her sixties or seventies who had recovered from COVID-19.

The chain is built from TRBV5-6 and TRBJ1-1; D might be TRBD1 (5 bases). V lost 2 bases, J lost 5 bases, and 10 bases lay in between. Germline values: CDR1 SGHDT, CDR2 YYEEEE. This CDR3 has 13 amino acids. The CDR3 DNA follows: TGTGCCAGCAGCTTCGGGGGACGGACTGAAGCTTTCTTT. It codes for CASSFGGRTEAFF.

The CDR3 nucleotides read TGTGCCAGCAGCGTATTGGCAGGCTCTGGAAACACCATATATTTT. Its translation: CASSVLAGSGNTIYF. The chain employs TRBV9 and TRBJ1-3; no clear D. Germline V gene data show CDR1 as SGDLS and CDR2 as YYNGEE. The CDR3 contains 15 residues. Between the trimmed V and J ends, which lost 1 base and 0 bases, there was a span of 8 bases. Looking up the rest from reference TRBV9 and TRBJ1-3 gives the full variable domain: DSGVTQTPKHLITATGQRVTLRCSPRSGDLSVYWYQQSLDQGLQFLIQYYNGEERAKGNILERFSAQQFPDLHSELNLSSLELGDSALYFCASSVLAGSGNTIYFGEGSWLTVV.

V and J are TRBV27 and TRBJ2-3, with a possible D match to TRBD2 (6 bases). This CDR3 comprises 19 residues. The germline V and J ends were trimmed by 6 bases and 4 bases, with 29 bases remaining between them. From germline, CDR1 is MNHEY and CDR2 SMNVEV (reference sequence). The CDR3 DNA follows: TGTGCCAGCAGCATACGTGGGAGGAGGGGCGGGTTCCCCCCAGATACGCAGTATTTT. Its translation is CASSIRGRRGGFPPDTQYF.

This clone is a singleton in its sample. The chain combines TRBV5-5 with TRBJ1-2; maybe TRBD1 (5 bases). The CDR3 spans 13 residues. V was clipped by 5 bases and J by 4 bases, with 12 bases between them. CDR1 and CDR2 (germline): SGHKS, YYEKEE (reference sequence). The CDR3 DNA is TGTGCCAGCAGTGCCACAGGATCCTATGGCTACACCTTC. It yields the protein CASSATGSYGYTF. The variable domain in full, completed from reference TRBV5-5 and TRBJ1-2, reads DAGVTQSPTHLIKTRGQQVTLRCSPISGHKSVSWYQQVLGQGPQFIFQYYEKEERGRGNFPDRFSARQFPNYSSELNVNALLLGDSALYLCASSATGSYGYTFGSGTRLTVV.

For this clone: One junction end disagrees with the germline gene, perhaps due to a read error. The chain links TRBV7-3 to TRBJ2-3, with D perhaps matching TRBD2 (6 bases). The CDR3 is made up of 12 amino acids. In germline, CDR1 is SGHTA, CDR2 FQGTGA. The CDR3 nucleotides are TGTGCCAGCAGCTTTTCCGGGACTGTTCCAATTTTT. It yields the protein CASSFSGTVPIF.

The chain combines TRBV5-1 with TRBJ1-2, with 7 bases lining up with TRBD1. The CDR3 has 15 residues. Germline trimming cut 0 bases from V and 0 bases from J; bases unmatched to any gene: 2. CDR1 is SGHRS, CDR2 YFSETQ, per germline. The CDR3 loop is CASSLEGASNYGYTF. For the CDR3, the DNA is TGCGCCAGCAGCTTGGAGGGGGCCTCTAACTATGGCTACACCTTC.

The table lists this clone with a few counts. The chain is built from TRBV9 and TRBJ1-1; weak D call: TRBD1 (5 bases). V was pared by 0 bases and J by 0 bases, with 12 bases between. Germline V gene data show CDR1 as SGDLS and CDR2 as YYNGEE. The length of the CDR3 is 16 residues. The DNA for the CDR3 is TGTGCCAGCAGCGTAGGACAGCTAGTCATGAACACTGAAGCTTTCTTT. Its protein product is CASSVGQLVMNTEAFF.

The chain links TRBV10-1 to TRBJ1-4; 7 nucleotides match TRBD1. J lost 8 bases, V lost 3 bases, and 6 bases had no gene match. The CDR3 loop spans 14 amino acids. CDR1 is WNHNN, CDR2 SYGVQD, per germline (reference sequence). For the CDR3, the DNA is TGCGCCAGCAGTGAAGGCAGGGGGAGCGAAAAACTGTTTTTT. Encoded protein: CASSEGRGSEKLFF.

The chain employs TRBV5-6 and TRBJ2-2; 7 bases are shared with TRBD1. The CDR3 loop spans 15 amino acids. Germline values: CDR1 SGHDT, CDR2 YYEEEE. V shed 2 bases and J 6 bases; nucleotides not matched to a gene: 7. CDR3 in amino acids: CASSLQGLLAGELFF. In nucleotides, the CDR3 is TGTGCCAGCAGCTTACAGGGGCTTTTGGCCGGGGAGCTGTTTTTT.

The rearrangement joins TRBV11-2 to TRBJ1-2, with D hard to call. V gave up 3 bases and J gave up 4 bases, with 12 bases separating them. This CDR3 has 14 residues. Germline V gene data show CDR1 as SGHAT and CDR2 as FQNNGV. CDR3 residues: CASSFAPTGYGYTF. The CDR3 DNA reads as TGTGCCAGCAGCTTCGCCCCGACGGGCTATGGCTACACCTTC. Full variable domain (outside the CDR3, taken from reference TRBV11-2 and TRBJ1-2): EAGVAQSPRYKIIEKRQSVAFWCNPISGHATLYWYQQILGQGPKLLIQFQNNGVVDDSQLPKDRFSAERLKGVDSTLKIQPAKLEDSAVYLCASSFAPTGYGYTFGSGTRLTVV.

This sequence joins TRBV6-1 and TRBJ1-2; weak D call: TRBD1 (6 bases). The CDR3 runs to 16 residues. In germline, CDR1 is MNHNS, CDR2 SASEGT. Trimming removed 1 base at V and 2 bases at J, with 14 bases between. DNA of the CDR3: TGTGCCAGCAGTGAAGGACACACAGGGCGGAACTATGGCTACACCTTC. Translated: CASSEGHTGRNYGYTF.

The gene calls are TRBV2 and TRBJ1-5, with TRBD1 as a possible D gene (6 bases). CDR3 length equals 13 residues. From germline, CDR1 is SNHLY and CDR2 FYNNEI. Trimming took off 6 bases at V and 3 bases at J, with 9 bases between the two ends. As DNA, the CDR3 is TGTGCCAGCAGGGGGGACACCAATCAGCCCCAGCATTTT. Translating it yields CASRGDTNQPQHF.

This chain links TRBV27 with TRBJ2-7; TRBD1 matches 7 bases. The germline V gene has CDR1 MNHEY and CDR2 SMNVEV (reference sequence). CDR3 length equals 15 residues. V shed 8 bases and J 4 bases; nucleotides not matched to a gene: 14. CDR3 bases: TGTGCCAGCCACAGGGGCGCTGGTTCCTTGTACGAGCAGTACTTC. It encodes CASHRGAGSLYEQYF.

The chain recombines TRBV5-1 with TRBJ2-1, with 12 bases aligning to TRBD2. CDR3 length: 17 amino acids. V was pared by 3 bases and J by 3 bases, with 7 bases of the junction left unmatched. Germline CDR1 and CDR2: SGHRS and YFSETQ. The CDR3 reads CASSWVSGLAGYNEQFF. The CDR3, as DNA: TGCGCCAGCAGCTGGGTATCGGGACTAGCGGGCTACAATGAGCAGTTCTTC. Full variable domain (outside the CDR3, taken from reference TRBV5-1 and TRBJ2-1): KAGVTQTPRYLIKTRGQQVTLSCSPISGHRSVSWYQQTPGQGLQFLFEYFSETQRNKGNFPGRFSGRQFSNSRSEMNVSTLELGDSALYLCASSWVSGLAGYNEQFFGPGTRLTVL.

This clone was seen just once. This sequence joins TRBV9 and TRBJ1-3, with D hard to call. Germline V gives CDR1 SGDLS, CDR2 YYNGEE. This CDR3 contains 13 residues. V shed 3 bases and J shed 12 bases, with 16 bases lying between them. The CDR3 DNA reads as TGTGCCAGCAGCGCCGCGGAGGTCCCGGTCATATATTTT. Translated: CASSAAEVPVIYF.

This chain joins TRBV10-1 and TRBJ2-1, with D maybe TRBD2 (6 bases). V lost 4 bases, J lost 7 bases, and 14 bases lay in between. Per the germline V gene, CDR1 is WNHNN and CDR2 is SYGVQD (reference sequence). This CDR3 spans 14 amino acids. The CDR3 DNA is TGCGCCAGCAGTGGGGCCGGGGGTGGAAATGAGCAGTTCTTC. This translates into CASSGAGGGNEQFF.

This clone was seen a single time. V is TRBV28 and J is TRBJ2-1; the match to TRBD1 covers 7 bases. Germline CDR1 and CDR2: MDHEN and SYDVKM. The CDR3 consists of 15 residues. J was trimmed by 12 bases and V by 6 bases; bases with no gene match: 17. The CDR3 DNA reads TGTGCCAGCAGACGAACCGGGACAGCTTATGGGGGGCAGTTCTTC. Its protein is CASRRTGTAYGGQFF.

The chain is built from TRBV18 and TRBJ2-7, with 7 bases fitting TRBD2. The length of the CDR3 is 13 residues. The germline V gene encodes CDR1 KGHSH and CDR2 LQKENI. J lost 5 bases, V lost 2 bases, and 3 bases had no gene match. In DNA, the CDR3 is TGTGCCAGCTCACCAGGGGAGGGCCACGAGCAGTACTTC. Its translation: CASSPGEGHEQYF.

This chain connects TRBV4-1 to TRBJ2-1; the match to TRBD2 covers 10 bases. This CDR3 is 19 amino acids long. V lost 0 bases and J lost 6; bases outside the gene matches: 14. The germline V gene encodes CDR1 MGHRA and CDR2 YSYEKL. The CDR3 region has the DNA TGCGCCAGCAGCCAAGATCAGGCTAGCGGGGGCCGGATTCTCAATGAGCAGTTCTTC. It translates to CASSQDQASGGRILNEQFF.

The chain recombines TRBV24-1 with TRBJ2-7; 10 nucleotides match TRBD1. The CDR3 consists of 16 residues. With 5 bases clipped from V and 2 bases from J, the junction kept 8 bases outside the gene matches. CDR1 KGHDR and CDR2 SFDVKD come from the germline V gene. DNA of the CDR3: TGTGCCACCAGTGCTCCTACGGGACAGGGGACCTACGAGCAGTACTTC. Translated: CATSAPTGQGTYEQYF.

This clone has just a few counts. Other DNA sequences within the sample encode an identical CDR3. The J gene is TRBJ1-3, the V gene TRBV5-1, with a possible D match to TRBD1 (5 bases). The CDR3 totals 15 residues. V lost 3 bases and J 4 bases, leaving 14 bases between the germline ends. Germline V gene lookup returns CDR1 SGHRS and CDR2 YFSETQ. CDR3 in amino acids: CASSSQGSSGNTIYF. The CDR3, as DNA: TGCGCCAGCAGCTCGCAGGGAAGCTCAGGAAACACCATATATTTT.

The rearrangement uses TRBV7-8 and TRBJ2-3; TRBD2 matches at 10 bases. Germline V lookup: CDR1 SGHVS, CDR2 FQNEAQ. The CDR3 runs to 15 residues. The J segment lost 1 base and the V segment lost 5 bases, leaving 3 bases of the junction unmatched. CDR3 loop: CASSPGTSGTDTQYF. CDR3 sequence (DNA): TGTGCCAGCAGCCCTGGGACTAGCGGCACAGATACGCAGTATTTT.

The CDR3: CATSRVGQGIQPQHF. The CDR3 bases are TGTGCCACCAGCAGAGTCGGCCAGGGGATTCAGCCCCAGCATTTT. The chain employs TRBV15 and TRBJ1-5; D possibly corresponds to TRBD1 (6 bases). Germline V gene data show CDR1 as LNHNV and CDR2 as YYDKDF (reference sequence). V lost 1 base to trimming and J lost 6 bases, with 13 bases between them. This CDR3 is built from 15 residues.

The CDR3 is CATSRVPPGRLGGLSGANVLTF. In DNA, the CDR3 is TGTGCCACCAGCAGAGTCCCCCCAGGGCGGTTAGGGGGCTTGTCTGGGGCCAACGTCCTGACTTTC. The chain links TRBV15 to TRBJ2-6; 7 bases match TRBD1. After removal of 1 base from V and 1 base from J, the junction contained 19 bases not matched to a gene. The germline CDR1 and CDR2 sequences are LNHNV and YYDKDF (reference sequence). This CDR3 has 22 amino acids. The full variable domain, completed using reference TRBV15 and TRBJ2-6, is DAMVIQNPRYQVTQFGKPVTLSCSQTLNHNVMYWYQQKSSQAPKLLFHYYDKDFNNEADTPDNFQSRRPNTSFCFLDIRSPGLGDTAMYLCATSRVPPGRLGGLSGANVLTFGAGSRLTVL.

This chain connects TRBV5-1 to TRBJ2-7; tentative D call: TRBD1 (6 bases). CDR3 length equals 14 residues. Germline lookup yields CDR1 SGHRS and CDR2 YFSETQ. The V end was cut by 0 bases, the J end by 2 bases, with 9 bases between. Here the CDR3 DNA reads TGCGCCAGCAGCTTGGCACAGGGTCCCTACGAGCAGTACTTC. Encoded protein: CASSLAQGPYEQYF.

This clone was recorded at least ten times. This rearrangement joins TRBV29-1 to TRBJ1-1; TRBD1 matches at 7 bases. The CDR3 sequence is 13 residues long. Germline CDR1 reads SQVTM; CDR2 reads ANQGSEA. Trimming took 7 bases from V and 1 from J; bases not matched to a gene: 6. The CDR3 bases are TGCAGCGCATCACAGGGGACGAACACTGAAGCTTTCTTT. Amino acid sequence: CSASQGTNTEAFF.